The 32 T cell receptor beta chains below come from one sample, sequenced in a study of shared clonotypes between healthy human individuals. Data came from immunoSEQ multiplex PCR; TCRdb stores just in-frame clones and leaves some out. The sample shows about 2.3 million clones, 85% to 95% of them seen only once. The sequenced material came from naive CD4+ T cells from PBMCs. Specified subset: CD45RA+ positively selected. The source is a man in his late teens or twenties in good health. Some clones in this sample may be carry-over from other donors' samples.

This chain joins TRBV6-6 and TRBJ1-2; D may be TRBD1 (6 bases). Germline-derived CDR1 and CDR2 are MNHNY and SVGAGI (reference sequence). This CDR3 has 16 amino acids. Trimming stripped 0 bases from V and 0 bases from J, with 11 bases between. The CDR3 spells CASSYSTAGANYGYTF. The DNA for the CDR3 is TGTGCCAGCAGTTACTCGACCGCAGGGGCTAACTATGGCTACACCTTC.

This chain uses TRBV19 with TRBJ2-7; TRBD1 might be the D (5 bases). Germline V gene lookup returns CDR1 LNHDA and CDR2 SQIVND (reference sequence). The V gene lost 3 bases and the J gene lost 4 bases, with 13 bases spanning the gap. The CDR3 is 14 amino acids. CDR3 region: CASSMGRDRYEQYF. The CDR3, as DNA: TGTGCCAGTAGTATGGGCAGGGATCGATACGAGCAGTACTTC.

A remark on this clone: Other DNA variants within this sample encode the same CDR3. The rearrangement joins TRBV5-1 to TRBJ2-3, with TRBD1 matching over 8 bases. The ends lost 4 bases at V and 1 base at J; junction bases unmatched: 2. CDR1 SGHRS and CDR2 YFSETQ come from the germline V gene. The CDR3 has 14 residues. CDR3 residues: CASSGTGGTDTQYF. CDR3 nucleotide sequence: TGCGCCAGCAGCGGGACAGGAGGCACAGATACGCAGTATTTT.

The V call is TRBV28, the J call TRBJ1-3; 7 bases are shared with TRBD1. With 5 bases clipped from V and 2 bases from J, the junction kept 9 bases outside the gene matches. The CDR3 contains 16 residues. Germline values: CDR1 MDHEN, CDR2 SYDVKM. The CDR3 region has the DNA TGTGCCAGCAGTCCCGGACAGGCGCTGGCTGGAAACACCATATATTTT. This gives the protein CASSPGQALAGNTIYF.

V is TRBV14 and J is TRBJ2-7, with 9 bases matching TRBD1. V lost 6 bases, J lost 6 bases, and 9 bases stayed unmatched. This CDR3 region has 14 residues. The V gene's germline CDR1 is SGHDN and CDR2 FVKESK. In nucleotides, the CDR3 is TGTGCCAGCAGTGCCCGGGACAGGGCTGGCGAGCAGTACTTC. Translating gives CASSARDRAGEQYF.

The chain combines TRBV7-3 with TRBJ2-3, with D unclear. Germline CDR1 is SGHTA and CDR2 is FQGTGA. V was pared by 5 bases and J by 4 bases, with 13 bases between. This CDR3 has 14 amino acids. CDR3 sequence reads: CASSPRWQADTQYF. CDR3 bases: TGTGCCAGCAGCCCAAGGTGGCAGGCAGATACGCAGTATTTT.

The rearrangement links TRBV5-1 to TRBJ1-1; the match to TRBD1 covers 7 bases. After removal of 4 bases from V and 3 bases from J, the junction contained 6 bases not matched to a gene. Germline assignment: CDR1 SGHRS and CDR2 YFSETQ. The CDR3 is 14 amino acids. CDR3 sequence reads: CASSPTGFDTEAFF. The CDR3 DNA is TGCGCCAGCAGCCCGACAGGGTTTGACACTGAAGCTTTCTTT.

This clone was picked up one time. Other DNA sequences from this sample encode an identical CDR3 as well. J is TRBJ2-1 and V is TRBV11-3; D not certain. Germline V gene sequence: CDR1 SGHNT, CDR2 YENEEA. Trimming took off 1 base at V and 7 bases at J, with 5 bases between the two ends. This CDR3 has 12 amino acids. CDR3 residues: CASSLVGNEQFF. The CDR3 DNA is TGTGCCAGCAGCTTAGTCGGGAATGAGCAGTTCTTC.

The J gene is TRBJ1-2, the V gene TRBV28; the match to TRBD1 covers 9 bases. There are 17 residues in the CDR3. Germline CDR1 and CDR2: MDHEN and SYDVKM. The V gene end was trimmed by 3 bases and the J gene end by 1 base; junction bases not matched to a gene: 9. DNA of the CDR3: TGTGCCAGCAGTTTGTTGGGACAGGGTCCCTTTAACTATGGCTACACCTTC. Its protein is CASSLLGQGPFNYGYTF.

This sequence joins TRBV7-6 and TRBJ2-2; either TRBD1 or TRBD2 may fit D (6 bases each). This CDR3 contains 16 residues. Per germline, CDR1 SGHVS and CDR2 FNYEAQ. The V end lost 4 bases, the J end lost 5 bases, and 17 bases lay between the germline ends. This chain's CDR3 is CASSSNGGWGTGELFF. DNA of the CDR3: TGTGCCAGCAGCTCGAACGGGGGCTGGGGAACCGGGGAGCTGTTTTTT.

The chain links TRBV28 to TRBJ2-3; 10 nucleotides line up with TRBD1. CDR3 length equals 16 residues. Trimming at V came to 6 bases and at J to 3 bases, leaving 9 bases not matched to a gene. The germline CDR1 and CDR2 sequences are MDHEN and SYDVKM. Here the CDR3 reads CASSPLRDRGTDTQYF. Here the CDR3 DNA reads TGTGCCAGCAGCCCCCTTCGGGACAGGGGAACAGATACGCAGTATTTT.

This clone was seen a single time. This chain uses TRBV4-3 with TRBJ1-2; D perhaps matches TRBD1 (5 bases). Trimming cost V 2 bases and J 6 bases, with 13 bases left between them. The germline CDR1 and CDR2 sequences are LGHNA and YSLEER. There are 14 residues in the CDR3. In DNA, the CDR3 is TGCGCCAGCAGCCAACGGTTGGGGGTACATGGCTACACCTTC. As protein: CASSQRLGVHGYTF.

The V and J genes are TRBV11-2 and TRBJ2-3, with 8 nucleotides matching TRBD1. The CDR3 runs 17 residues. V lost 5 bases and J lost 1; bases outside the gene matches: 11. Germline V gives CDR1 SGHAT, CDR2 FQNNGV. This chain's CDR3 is CASSRRGTGTGTDTQYF. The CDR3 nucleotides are TGTGCCAGCAGCCGGCGCGGGACAGGAACAGGCACAGATACGCAGTATTTT. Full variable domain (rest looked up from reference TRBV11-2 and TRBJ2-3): EAGVAQSPRYKIIEKRQSVAFWCNPISGHATLYWYQQILGQGPKLLIQFQNNGVVDDSQLPKDRFSAERLKGVDSTLKIQPAKLEDSAVYLCASSRRGTGTGTDTQYFGPGTRLTVL.

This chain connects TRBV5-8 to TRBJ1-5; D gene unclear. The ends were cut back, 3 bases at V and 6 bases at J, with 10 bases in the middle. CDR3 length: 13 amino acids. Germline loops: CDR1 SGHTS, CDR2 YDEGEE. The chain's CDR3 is CASSSRESQPQHF. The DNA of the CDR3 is TGTGCCAGCAGCTCGAGGGAATCTCAGCCCCAGCATTTT. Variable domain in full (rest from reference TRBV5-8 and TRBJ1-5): EAGVTQSPTHLIKTRGQQATLRCSPISGHTSVYWYQQALGLGLQFLLWYDEGEERNRGNFPPRFSGRQFPNYSSELNVNALELEDSALYLCASSSRESQPQHFGDGTRLSIL.

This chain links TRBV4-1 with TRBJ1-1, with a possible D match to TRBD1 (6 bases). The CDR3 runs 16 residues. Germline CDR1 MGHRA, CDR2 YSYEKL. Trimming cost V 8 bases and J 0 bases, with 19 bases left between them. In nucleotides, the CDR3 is TGCGCCAGCGGCAGGGGCCAGGGAATCTTGAACACTGAAGCTTTCTTT. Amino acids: CASGRGQGILNTEAFF.

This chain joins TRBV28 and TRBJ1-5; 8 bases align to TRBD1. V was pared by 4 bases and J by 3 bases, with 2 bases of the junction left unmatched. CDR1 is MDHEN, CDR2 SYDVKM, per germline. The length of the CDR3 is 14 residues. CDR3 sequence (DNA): TGTGCCAGCAGTTCGGGACAGGACAATCAGCCCCAGCATTTT. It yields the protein CASSSGQDNQPQHF. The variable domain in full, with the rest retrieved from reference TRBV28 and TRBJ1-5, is DVKVTQSSRYLVKRTGEKVFLECVQDMDHENMFWYRQDPGLGLRLIYFSYDVKMKEKGDIPEGYSVSREKKERFSLILESASTNQTSMYLCASSSGQDNQPQHFGDGTRLSIL.

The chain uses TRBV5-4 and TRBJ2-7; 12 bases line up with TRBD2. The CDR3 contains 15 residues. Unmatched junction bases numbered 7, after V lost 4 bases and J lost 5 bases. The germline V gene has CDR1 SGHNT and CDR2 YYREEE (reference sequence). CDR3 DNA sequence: TGTGCCAGCAGCGCCCGACTAGCGGGAGAAAACGAGCAGTACTTC. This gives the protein CASSARLAGENEQYF.

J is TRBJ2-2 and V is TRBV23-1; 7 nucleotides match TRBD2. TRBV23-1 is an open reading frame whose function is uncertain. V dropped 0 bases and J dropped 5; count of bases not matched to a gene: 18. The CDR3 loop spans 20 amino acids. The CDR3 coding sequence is TGCGCCAGCAGTCAATCCCTCGCCCGGGACTGGGGGGGTCCGACCGGGGAGCTGTTTTTT. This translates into CASSQSLARDWGGPTGELFF.

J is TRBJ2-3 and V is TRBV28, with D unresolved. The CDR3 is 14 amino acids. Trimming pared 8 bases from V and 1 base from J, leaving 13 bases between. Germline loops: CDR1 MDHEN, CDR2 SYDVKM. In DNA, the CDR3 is TGTGCCAGCTTCGGGTACTGGGGCACAGATACGCAGTATTTT. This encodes CASFGYWGTDTQYF.

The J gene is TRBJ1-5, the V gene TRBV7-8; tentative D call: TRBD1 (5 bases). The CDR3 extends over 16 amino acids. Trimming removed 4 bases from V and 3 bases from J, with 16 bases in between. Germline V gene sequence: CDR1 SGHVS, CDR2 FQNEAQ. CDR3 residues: CASSSRGELVNQPQHF. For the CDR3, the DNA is TGTGCCAGCAGCTCGAGAGGGGAATTGGTCAATCAGCCCCAGCATTTT.

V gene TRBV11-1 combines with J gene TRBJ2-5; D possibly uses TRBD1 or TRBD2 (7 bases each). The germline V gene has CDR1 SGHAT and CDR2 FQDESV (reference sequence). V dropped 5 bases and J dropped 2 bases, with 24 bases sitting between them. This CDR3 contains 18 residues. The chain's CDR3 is CASSARGGFRRGQETQYF. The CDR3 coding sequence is TGTGCCAGCAGCGCACGAGGGGGCTTTAGGCGGGGGCAAGAGACCCAGTACTTC.

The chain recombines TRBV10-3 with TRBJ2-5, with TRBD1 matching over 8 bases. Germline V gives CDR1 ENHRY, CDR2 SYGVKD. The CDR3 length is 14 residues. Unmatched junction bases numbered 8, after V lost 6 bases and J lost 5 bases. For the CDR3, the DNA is TGTGCCATCAGCGGACAGGGCGCATGGGAGACCCAGTACTTC. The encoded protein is CAISGQGAWETQYF.

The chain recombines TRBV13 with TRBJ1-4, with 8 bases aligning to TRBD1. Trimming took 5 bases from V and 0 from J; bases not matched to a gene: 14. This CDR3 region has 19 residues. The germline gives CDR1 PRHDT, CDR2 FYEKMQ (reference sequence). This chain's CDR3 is CASSRATGALMSTNEKLFF. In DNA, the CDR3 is TGTGCCAGCAGCCGGGCGACAGGGGCCCTTATGTCAACTAATGAAAAACTGTTTTTT.

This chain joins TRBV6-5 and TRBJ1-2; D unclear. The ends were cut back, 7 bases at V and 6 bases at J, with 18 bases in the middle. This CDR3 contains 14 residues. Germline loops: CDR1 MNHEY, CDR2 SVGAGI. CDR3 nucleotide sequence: TGTGCCAGCACCAGGATCGCGGGATTGAATGGCTACACCTTC. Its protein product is CASTRIAGLNGYTF.

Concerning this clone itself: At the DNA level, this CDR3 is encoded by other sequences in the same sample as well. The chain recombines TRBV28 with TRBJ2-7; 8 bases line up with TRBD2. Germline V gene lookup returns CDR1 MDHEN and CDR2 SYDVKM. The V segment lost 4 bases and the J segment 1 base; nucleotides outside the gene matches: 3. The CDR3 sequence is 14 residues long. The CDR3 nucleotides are TGTGCCAGCAGTTGGGTAGCGGGGTCCTACGAGCAGTACTTC. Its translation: CASSWVAGSYEQYF.

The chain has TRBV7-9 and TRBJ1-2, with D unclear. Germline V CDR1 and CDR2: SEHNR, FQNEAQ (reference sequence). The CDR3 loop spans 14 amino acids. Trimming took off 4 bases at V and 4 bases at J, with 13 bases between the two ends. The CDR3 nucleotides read TGTGCCAGCAGCTCCCCCCAGTTTGGCTATGGCTACACCTTC. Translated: CASSSPQFGYGYTF.

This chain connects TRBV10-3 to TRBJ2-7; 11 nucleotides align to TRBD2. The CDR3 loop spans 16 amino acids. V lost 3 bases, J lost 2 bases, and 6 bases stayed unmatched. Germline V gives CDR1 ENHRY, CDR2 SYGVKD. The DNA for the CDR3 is TGTGCCATCAGTGATTTAAGACTAGCGGGAACCTACGAGCAGTACTTC. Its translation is CAISDLRLAGTYEQYF.

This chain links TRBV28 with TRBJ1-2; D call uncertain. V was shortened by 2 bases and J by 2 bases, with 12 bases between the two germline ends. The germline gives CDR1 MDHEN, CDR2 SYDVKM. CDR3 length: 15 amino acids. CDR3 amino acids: CASSLTPSSNYGYTF. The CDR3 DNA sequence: TGTGCCAGCAGTTTAACCCCCAGCTCAAACTATGGCTACACCTTC.

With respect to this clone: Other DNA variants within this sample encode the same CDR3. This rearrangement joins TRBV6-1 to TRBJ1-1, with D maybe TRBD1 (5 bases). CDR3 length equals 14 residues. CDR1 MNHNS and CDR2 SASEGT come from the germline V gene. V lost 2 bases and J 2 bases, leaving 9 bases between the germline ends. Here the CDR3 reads CASSETGLNTEAFF. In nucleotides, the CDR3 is TGTGCCAGCAGTGAAACAGGACTCAACACTGAAGCTTTCTTT.

CDR3 sequence (DNA): TGCGCCAGCAGCTCGGGACAGATCAACTACGAGCAGTACTTC. The encoded protein is CASSSGQINYEQYF. The chain is built from TRBV5-1 and TRBJ2-7; 7 bases are shared with TRBD1. Germline values: CDR1 SGHRS, CDR2 YFSETQ. The CDR3 loop spans 14 amino acids. V shed 3 bases and J 3 bases; nucleotides not matched to a gene: 6. Complete variable domain (other parts from reference TRBV5-1 and TRBJ2-7): KAGVTQTPRYLIKTRGQQVTLSCSPISGHRSVSWYQQTPGQGLQFLFEYFSETQRNKGNFPGRFSGRQFSNSRSEMNVSTLELGDSALYLCASSSGQINYEQYFGPGTRLTVT.

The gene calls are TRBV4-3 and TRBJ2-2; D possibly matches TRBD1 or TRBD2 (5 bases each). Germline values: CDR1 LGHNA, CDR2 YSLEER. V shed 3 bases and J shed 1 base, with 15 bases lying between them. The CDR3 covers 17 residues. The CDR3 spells CASSQITGTKNTGELFF. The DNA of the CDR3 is TGCGCCAGCAGCCAGATCACCGGGACCAAGAACACCGGGGAGCTGTTTTTT.

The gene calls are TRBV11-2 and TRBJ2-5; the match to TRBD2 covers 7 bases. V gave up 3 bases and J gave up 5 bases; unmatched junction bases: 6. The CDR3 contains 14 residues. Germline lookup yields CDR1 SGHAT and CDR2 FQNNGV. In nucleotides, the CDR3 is TGTGCCAGCAGCTTCACTAGCGCTATGGAGACCCAGTACTTC. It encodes CASSFTSAMETQYF.